This TCR beta chain is drawn from a study of technical replicates of blood from a handful of donors. Trimming took 0 bases from V and 1 from J, leaving 8 bases between them. The CDR3 is made up of 14 amino acids. Germline CDR1 is SGHRS and CDR2 is YFSETQ. Data came from immunoSEQ multiplex PCR; TCRdb stores just in-frame clones and leaves some out. The sample lists about 72,000 clones; just under 95% were seen once. This chain uses TRBV5-1 with TRBJ2-7; D unclear. The receptor was isolated from a human donor in good health. Sequencing input: T cells isolated from PBMCs. The DNA for the CDR3 is TGCGCCAGCAGCTTGGGTCCCGGTTCCTACGAGCAGTACTTC. Its translation: CASSLGPGSYEQYF.